The next 21 T cell receptor beta chains were all read from a single sample in a study of shared clonotypes between healthy human individuals. Some clones are missing from TCRdb's copy, which holds only in-frame ones; the method was immunoSEQ multiplex PCR. This table holds about 2.1 million clones, around 93% found once. Terminally differentiated effector memory CD45RA+ cells were excluded by CCR7 positive selection of CD45RO-negative cells. What was sequenced was naive CD8+ T cells from PBMCs. These receptor sequences come from a man aged 18 to 29 in good health. Some clones in this sample may be carry-over from other donors' samples.

V usage is TRBV7-8 and J usage is TRBJ2-7, with 8 bases aligning to TRBD1. Germline lookup yields CDR1 SGHVS and CDR2 FQNEAQ. V trimming: 1 base; J trimming: 2 bases; junction bases outside the gene matches: 4. There are 15 residues in the CDR3. The CDR3 nucleotides are TGTGCCAGCAGCTTAGTCAGGACAGGGACCTACGAGCAGTACTTC. Protein: CASSLVRTGTYEQYF.

The CDR3 protein is CASSDRTSESYEQYF. CDR3 DNA: TGTGCCAGCAGCGACCGGACTAGCGAGTCCTACGAGCAGTACTTC. The rearrangement uses TRBV28 and TRBJ2-7, with 9 bases lining up with TRBD2. CDR3 length: 15 amino acids. Germline V gives CDR1 MDHEN, CDR2 SYDVKM. The V segment lost 6 bases and the J segment 1 base; nucleotides outside the gene matches: 7.

The V gene is TRBV7-9, the J gene TRBJ2-3; 8 bases agree with TRBD2. With 5 bases clipped from V and 2 bases from J, the junction kept 9 bases outside the gene matches. Germline CDR1 is SEHNR and CDR2 is FQNEAQ (reference sequence). CDR3 length: 16 residues. The CDR3 DNA follows: TGTGCCAGCAGCCCTTTATCGGGAGGGGCCACAGATACGCAGTATTTT. Its protein product is CASSPLSGGATDTQYF.

This chain links TRBV27 with TRBJ2-3; no reliable D call. This CDR3 region has 15 residues. Deletions cut 5 bases from V and 2 bases from J, with 14 bases between. Germline V gene data show CDR1 as MNHEY and CDR2 as SMNVEV (reference sequence). The CDR3 loop reads CASSPPPLLTDTQYF. DNA of the CDR3: TGTGCCAGCAGTCCGCCTCCCCTCCTCACAGATACGCAGTATTTT.

V usage is TRBV27 and J usage is TRBJ1-5, with a possible D match to TRBD1 (5 bases). The CDR3 extends over 13 amino acids. Germline V gene sequence: CDR1 MNHEY, CDR2 SMNVEV (reference sequence). Deletions cut 3 bases from V and 7 bases from J, with 10 bases between. CDR3 coding DNA: TGTGCCAGCAGTTTGGGGGGGGAACAGCCCCAGCATTTT. Translating gives CASSLGGEQPQHF.

This chain links TRBV15 with TRBJ2-5, with 7 positions matching TRBD1. The V segment lost 6 bases and the J segment 4 bases; nucleotides outside the gene matches: 8. The CDR3 length is 14 residues. In germline, CDR1 is LNHNV, CDR2 YYDKDF (reference sequence). CDR3 sequence: CATSDRENTETQYF. The CDR3, as DNA: TGTGCCACCAGTGACAGGGAGAATACAGAGACCCAGTACTTC.

This clone showed up just a few times. J is TRBJ2-1 and V is TRBV4-1; no firm D call. Trimming cost V 4 bases and J 6 bases, with 16 bases left between them. The CDR3 has 15 amino acids. Germline values: CDR1 MGHRA, CDR2 YSYEKL. CDR3 sequence (DNA): TGCGCCAGCAGCCCCGATGTGCCGGATGGCAATGAGCAGTTCTTC. Translated, it gives CASSPDVPDGNEQFF.

The gene calls are TRBV15 and TRBJ1-3; weak D call: TRBD1 (5 bases). The CDR3 has 13 residues. The ends were cut back, 8 bases at V and 4 bases at J, with 12 bases in the middle. Germline-derived CDR1 and CDR2 are LNHNV and YYDKDF (reference sequence). CDR3 region: CATSGQGGNTIYF. The CDR3 DNA is TGTGCCACCTCTGGGCAGGGAGGAAACACCATATATTTT.

The chain combines TRBV9 with TRBJ2-1, with 8 bases matching TRBD2. The germline gives CDR1 SGDLS, CDR2 YYNGEE. V shed 0 bases, J shed 8 bases, and the junction held 7 bases outside the gene matches. The CDR3 loop spans 15 amino acids. CDR3 sequence (DNA): TGTGCCAGCAGCGTAGGCCCTAGCGGGCATTATGAGCAGTTCTTC. The encoded protein is CASSVGPSGHYEQFF.

This clone has a single count. This rearrangement joins TRBV5-1 to TRBJ2-3; 7 positions match TRBD2. Trimming cost V 3 bases and J 2 bases; bases outside gene matches: 12. The CDR3 spans 17 residues. The germline V gene encodes CDR1 SGHRS and CDR2 YFSETQ. The CDR3 here is CASSSHQRLAVTDTQYF. The CDR3 DNA is TGCGCCAGCAGCTCGCATCAAAGGCTAGCGGTCACAGATACGCAGTATTTT.

This chain uses TRBV2 with TRBJ2-2, with TRBD1 identical over 8 bases. CDR1 SNHLY and CDR2 FYNNEI come from the germline V gene. Unmatched junction bases numbered 6, after V lost 5 bases and J lost 1 base. The CDR3 totals 16 residues. CDR3 protein: CASSRPDRGNTGELFF. For the CDR3, the DNA is TGTGCCAGCAGTCGCCCCGACAGGGGGAACACCGGGGAGCTGTTTTTT.

J is TRBJ1-2 and V is TRBV5-1, with 8 positions matching TRBD1. V lost 0 bases, J lost 0 bases, and 4 bases stayed unmatched. The V gene's germline CDR1 is SGHRS and CDR2 YFSETQ. This CDR3 comprises 16 residues. The CDR3 protein is CASSLVQGASNYGYTF. The CDR3 DNA follows: TGCGCCAGCAGCTTGGTCCAGGGGGCTTCTAACTATGGCTACACCTTC.

The chain employs TRBV7-6 and TRBJ2-7; 10 bases line up with TRBD1. With V trimmed by 1 base and J by 2 bases, 2 bases remained unmatched. The CDR3 runs 15 residues. In germline, CDR1 is SGHVS, CDR2 FNYEAQ. The CDR3 DNA follows: TGTGCCAGCAGCTTAGGAGGGACAGGGGCCTACGAGCAGTACTTC. Encoded protein: CASSLGGTGAYEQYF.

The chain is built from TRBV7-2 and TRBJ2-2; D unclear. Trimming cost V 1 base and J 7 bases, with 7 bases left between them. Per the germline V gene, CDR1 is SGHTA and CDR2 is FQGNSA. This CDR3 is 13 amino acids long. The CDR3 here is CASSLGRVGELFF. In DNA form, the CDR3 reads TGTGCCAGCAGCTTAGGAAGGGTCGGGGAGCTGTTTTTT.

This chain connects TRBV5-6 to TRBJ2-7, with D tentatively TRBD1 (5 bases). The CDR3 totals 14 residues. Germline lookup yields CDR1 SGHDT and CDR2 YYEEEE. Trimming removed 2 bases at V and 5 bases at J, with 14 bases between. CDR3 loop: CASSFQGPQDEQYF. Written as DNA, the CDR3 is TGTGCCAGCAGCTTTCAGGGTCCCCAGGACGAGCAGTACTTC.

This chain links TRBV4-1 with TRBJ2-3; D gene uncertain. The CDR3 extends over 13 amino acids. Trimming cost V 8 bases and J 6 bases, with 15 bases left between them. Germline V CDR1 and CDR2: MGHRA, YSYEKL. As DNA, the CDR3 is TGCGCCAGCTCCCAGACCCCGCAGGATACGCAGTATTTT. Protein: CASSQTPQDTQYF.

As DNA, the CDR3 is TGTGCCAGCACCACGCGGGAACAGCGGGAGAACTGGGGCCCCGGGGAGCTGTTTTTT. Its protein is CASTTREQRENWGPGELFF. The rearrangement joins TRBV9 to TRBJ2-2; 8 nucleotides agree with TRBD2. The CDR3 has 19 amino acids. Germline V gene data show CDR1 as SGDLS and CDR2 as YYNGEE. V shed 6 bases, J shed 6 bases, and the junction held 22 bases outside the gene matches.

The chain couples TRBV9 to TRBJ2-1; D gene uncertain. Germline CDR1 is SGDLS and CDR2 is YYNGEE. Deletions cut 2 bases from V and 10 bases from J, with 13 bases between. The CDR3 runs to 13 residues. CDR3 loop: CASSVSSLPEQFF. CDR3 coding DNA: TGTGCCAGCAGCGTTTCCAGCCTTCCCGAGCAGTTCTTC.

A few counts support this clone. The genes are TRBV7-8 and TRBJ1-5; TRBD1 matches 7 bases. V gave up 4 bases and J gave up 6 bases; unmatched junction bases: 6. Germline CDR1 is SGHVS and CDR2 is FQNEAQ. The CDR3 spans 14 residues. The CDR3 DNA sequence: TGTGCCAGCAGCTCCGACAGGGAGGCTCAGCCCCAGCATTTT. Translating it yields CASSSDREAQPQHF.

The rearrangement links TRBV10-3 to TRBJ2-7, with D unresolved. The CDR3 has 11 residues. Trimming cost V 1 base and J 5 bases, with 3 bases left between them. Per the germline V gene, CDR1 is ENHRY and CDR2 is SYGVKD. The CDR3 here is CAISEWDEQYF. DNA for the CDR3: TGTGCCATCAGTGAGTGGGACGAGCAGTACTTC.

The chain joins TRBV28 to TRBJ1-2; maybe TRBD1 (5 bases). This CDR3 has 15 residues. Germline CDR1 and CDR2: MDHEN and SYDVKM. The V end lost 4 bases, the J end lost 3 bases, and 15 bases lay between the germline ends. This CDR3 reads CASSSRGEAYYGYTF. DNA for the CDR3: TGTGCCAGCAGTTCCCGGGGGGAGGCCTACTATGGCTACACCTTC.